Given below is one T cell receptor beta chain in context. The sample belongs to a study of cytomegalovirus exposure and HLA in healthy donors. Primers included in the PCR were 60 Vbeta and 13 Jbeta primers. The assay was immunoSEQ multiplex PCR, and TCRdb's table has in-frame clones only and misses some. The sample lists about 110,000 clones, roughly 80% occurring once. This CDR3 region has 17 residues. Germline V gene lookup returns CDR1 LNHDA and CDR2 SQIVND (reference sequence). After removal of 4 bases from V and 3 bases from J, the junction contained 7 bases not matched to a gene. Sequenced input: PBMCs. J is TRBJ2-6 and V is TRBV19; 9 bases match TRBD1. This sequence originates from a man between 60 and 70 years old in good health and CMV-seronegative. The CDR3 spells CASSRDREGRGANVLTF. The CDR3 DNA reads TGTGCCAGTAGTAGGGACAGGGAAGGTCGTGGGGCCAACGTCCTGACTTTC.